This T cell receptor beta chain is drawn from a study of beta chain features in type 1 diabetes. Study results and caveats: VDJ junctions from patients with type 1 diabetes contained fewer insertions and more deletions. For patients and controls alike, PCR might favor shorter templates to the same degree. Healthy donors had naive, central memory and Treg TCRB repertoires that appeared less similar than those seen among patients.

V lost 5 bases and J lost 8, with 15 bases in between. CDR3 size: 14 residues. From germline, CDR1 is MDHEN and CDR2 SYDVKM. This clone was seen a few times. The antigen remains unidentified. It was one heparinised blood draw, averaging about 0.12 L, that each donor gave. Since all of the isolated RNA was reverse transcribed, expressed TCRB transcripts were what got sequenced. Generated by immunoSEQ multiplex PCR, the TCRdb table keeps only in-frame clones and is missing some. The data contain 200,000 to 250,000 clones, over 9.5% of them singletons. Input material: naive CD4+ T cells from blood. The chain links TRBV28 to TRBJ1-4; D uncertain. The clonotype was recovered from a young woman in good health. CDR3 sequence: CASSPGGSREKLFF. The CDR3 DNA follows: TGTGCCAGCAGTCCCGGCGGGTCTCGGGAAAAACTGTTTTTT. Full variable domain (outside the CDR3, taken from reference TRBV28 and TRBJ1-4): DVKVTQSSRYLVKRTGEKVFLECVQDMDHENMFWYRQDPGLGLRLIYFSYDVKMKEKGDIPEGYSVSREKKERFSLILESASTNQTSMYLCASSPGGSREKLFFGSGTQLSVL.